The clone carrying this T cell receptor (beta chain) appeared once. What it binds is not known. This entry is derived from a study of OX40 agonist ivuxolimab in advanced cancers. V dropped 2 bases and J dropped 3; count of bases not matched to a gene: 3. This CDR3 has 15 amino acids. The germline V gene has CDR1 SGHDT and CDR2 YYEEEE. Whole-study results and caveats: At 0.1 to 3.0 mg/kg, clonal expansion of CD4+ and CD8+ blood T cells had occurred by week 6.

Assay used: immunoSEQ multiplex PCR; TCRdb lists only in-frame clones, some missing. The sample holds approximately 70,000 clones, about 93% seen once. The chain is built from TRBV5-6 and TRBJ1-5; 9 positions match TRBD1. The sequence was collected from an adult with an advanced solid tumor such as melanoma, head and neck, liver or kidney cancer. This specimen was CD4+ or CD8+ T cells sorted from blood, taken in a trial of the OX40 agonist ivuxolimab. The CDR3 loop is CASSLWTGDNQPQHF. The CDR3 bases are TGTGCCAGCAGCTTATGGACAGGGGACAATCAGCCCCAGCATTTT.